The 3 T cell receptor beta chains listed next were all sequenced from one sample in a study of cytomegalovirus exposure and HLA in healthy donors. The PCR was carried out with 60 Vbeta primers and 13 Jbeta primers. Sequencing used immunoSEQ multiplex PCR; TCRdb keeps in-frame clones, though not all of them. The sample has 150,000 to 200,000 clones, over 65% seen once; the top ten hold 2.5% to 3.5%. The sample taken for sequencing was PBMCs. The receptor source for this set is a woman in her 40s in good health and CMV-seropositive.

V and J are TRBV5-1 and TRBJ2-7; TRBD1 aligns across 9 bases. This CDR3 is built from 15 residues. The ends lost 4 bases at V and 4 bases at J; junction bases unmatched: 9. Looked up from germline, CDR1 is SGHRS and CDR2 is YFSETQ. The CDR3 reads CASSLGGQGGYEQYF. CDR3 nucleotides: TGCGCCAGCAGCCTTGGGGGACAGGGAGGGTACGAGCAGTACTTC.

This chain links TRBV27 with TRBJ2-3; 10 positions agree with TRBD2. Germline assignment: CDR1 MNHEY and CDR2 SMNVEV (reference sequence). V was clipped by 4 bases and J by 7 bases; unmatched bases: 14. There are 17 residues in the CDR3. DNA for the CDR3: TGTGCCAGCAGTTCTCCCGGTGCTAGCGGGAGTGGGTATACGCAGTATTTT. It yields the protein CASSSPGASGSGYTQYF.

The chain has TRBV5-4 and TRBJ2-7, with D perhaps matching TRBD1 (6 bases). V gave up 0 bases and J gave up 2 bases, with 15 bases separating them. CDR1 is SGHNT, CDR2 YYREEE, per germline (reference sequence). The CDR3 extends over 16 amino acids. The CDR3 nucleotides are TGTGCCAGCAGCTTGGACACCGGGACAAGCACCTACGAGCAGTACTTC. Translated: CASSLDTGTSTYEQYF. Full variable domain (missing parts from reference TRBV5-4 and TRBJ2-7): ETGVTQSPTHLIKTRGQQVTLRCSSQSGHNTVSWYQQALGQGPQFIFQYYREEENGRGNFPPRFSGLQFPNYSSELNVNALELDDSALYLCASSLDTGTSTYEQYFGPGTRLTVT.